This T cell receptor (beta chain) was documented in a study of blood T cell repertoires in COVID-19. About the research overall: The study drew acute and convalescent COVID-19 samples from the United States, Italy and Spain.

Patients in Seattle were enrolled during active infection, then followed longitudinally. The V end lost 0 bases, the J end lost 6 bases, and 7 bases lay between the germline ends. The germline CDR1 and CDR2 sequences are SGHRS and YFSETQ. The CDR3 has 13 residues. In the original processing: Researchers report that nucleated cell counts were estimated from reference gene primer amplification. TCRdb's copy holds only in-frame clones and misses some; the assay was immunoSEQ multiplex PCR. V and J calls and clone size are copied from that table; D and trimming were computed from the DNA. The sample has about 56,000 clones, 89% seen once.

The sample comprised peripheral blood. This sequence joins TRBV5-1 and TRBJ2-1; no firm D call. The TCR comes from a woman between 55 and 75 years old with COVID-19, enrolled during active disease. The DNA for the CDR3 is TGCGCCAGCAGCTTGGAGTTGGCCAATGAGCAGTTCTTC. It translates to CASSLELANEQFF. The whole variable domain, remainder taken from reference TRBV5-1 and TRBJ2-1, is KAGVTQTPRYLIKTRGQQVTLSCSPISGHRSVSWYQQTPGQGLQFLFEYFSETQRNKGNFPGRFSGRQFSNSRSEMNVSTLELGDSALYLCASSLELANEQFFGPGTRLTVL.